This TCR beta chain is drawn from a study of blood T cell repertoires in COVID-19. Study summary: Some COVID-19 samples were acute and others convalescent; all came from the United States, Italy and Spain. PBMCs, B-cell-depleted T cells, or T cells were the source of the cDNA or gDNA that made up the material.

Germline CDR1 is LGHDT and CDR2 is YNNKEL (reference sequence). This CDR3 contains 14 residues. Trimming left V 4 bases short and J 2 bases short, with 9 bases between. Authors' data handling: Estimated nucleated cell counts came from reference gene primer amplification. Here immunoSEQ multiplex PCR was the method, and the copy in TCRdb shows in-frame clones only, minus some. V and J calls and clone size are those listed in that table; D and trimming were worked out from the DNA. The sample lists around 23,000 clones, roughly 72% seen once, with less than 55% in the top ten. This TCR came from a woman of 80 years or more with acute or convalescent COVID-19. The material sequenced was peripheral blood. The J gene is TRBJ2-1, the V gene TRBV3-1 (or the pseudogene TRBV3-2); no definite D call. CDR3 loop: CASSRTTPYNEQFF. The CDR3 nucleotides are TGTGCCAGCAGCCGAACGACACCCTACAATGAGCAGTTCTTC.